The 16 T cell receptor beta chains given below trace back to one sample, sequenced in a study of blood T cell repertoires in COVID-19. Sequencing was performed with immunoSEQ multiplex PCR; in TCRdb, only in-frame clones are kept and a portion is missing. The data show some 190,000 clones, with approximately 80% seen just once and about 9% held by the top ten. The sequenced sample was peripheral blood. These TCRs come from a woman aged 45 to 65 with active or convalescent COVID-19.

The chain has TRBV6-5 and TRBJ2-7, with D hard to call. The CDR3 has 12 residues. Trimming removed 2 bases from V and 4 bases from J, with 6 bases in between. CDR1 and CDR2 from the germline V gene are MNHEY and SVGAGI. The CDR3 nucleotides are TGTGCCAGCAGTTACCTCGTTTACGAGCAGTACTTC. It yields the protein CASSYLVYEQYF.

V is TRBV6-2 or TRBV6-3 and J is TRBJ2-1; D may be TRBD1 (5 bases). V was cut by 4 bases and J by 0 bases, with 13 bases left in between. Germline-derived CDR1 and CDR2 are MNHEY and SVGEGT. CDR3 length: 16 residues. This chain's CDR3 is CASSFTRDSSYNEQFF. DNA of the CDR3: TGTGCCAGCAGTTTCACCAGGGATAGCTCCTACAATGAGCAGTTCTTC.

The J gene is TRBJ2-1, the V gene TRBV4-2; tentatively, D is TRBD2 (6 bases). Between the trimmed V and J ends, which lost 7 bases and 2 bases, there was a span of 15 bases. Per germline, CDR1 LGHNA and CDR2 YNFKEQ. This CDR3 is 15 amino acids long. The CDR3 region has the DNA TGTGCCAGCACCCCACGGGGGAACACCTACAATGAGCAGTTCTTC. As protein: CASTPRGNTYNEQFF.

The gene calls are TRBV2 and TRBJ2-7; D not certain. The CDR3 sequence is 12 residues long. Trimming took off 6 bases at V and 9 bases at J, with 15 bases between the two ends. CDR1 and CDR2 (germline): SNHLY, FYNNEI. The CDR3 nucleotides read TGTGCCAGCAGCGAGGCCCCAGTAGGGCAGTACTTC. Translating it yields CASSEAPVGQYF.

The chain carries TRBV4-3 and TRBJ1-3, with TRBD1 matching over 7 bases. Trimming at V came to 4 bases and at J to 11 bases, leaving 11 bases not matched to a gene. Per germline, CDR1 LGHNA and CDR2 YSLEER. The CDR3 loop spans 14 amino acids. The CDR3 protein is CASSLEGARSSIYF. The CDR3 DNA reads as TGCGCCAGCAGCCTCGAGGGGGCGCGGAGTTCCATATATTTT.

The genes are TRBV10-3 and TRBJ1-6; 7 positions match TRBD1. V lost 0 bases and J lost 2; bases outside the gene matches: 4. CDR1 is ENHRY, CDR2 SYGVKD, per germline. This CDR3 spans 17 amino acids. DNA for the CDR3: TGTGCCATCAGTGAGTCGGTCAGGGGGGCCTATAATTCACCCCTCCACTTT. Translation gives CAISESVRGAYNSPLHF.

The CDR3 nucleotides are TGTGCCAGCACTTTCGGGCAGCGGTTCACTGAAGCTTTCTTT. Translation: CASTFGQRFTEAFF. The chain recombines TRBV28 with TRBJ1-1; D not resolved. The V and J ends lost 7 bases and 4 bases respectively, with 16 bases between them. This CDR3 region has 14 residues. Germline V gene data show CDR1 as MDHEN and CDR2 as SYDVKM.

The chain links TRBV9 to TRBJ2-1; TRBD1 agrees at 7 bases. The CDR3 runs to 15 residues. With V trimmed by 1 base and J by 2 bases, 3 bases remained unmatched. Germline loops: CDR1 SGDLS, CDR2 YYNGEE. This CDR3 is CASSVSGQTYNEQFF. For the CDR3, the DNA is TGTGCCAGCAGCGTATCGGGACAGACCTACAATGAGCAGTTCTTC.

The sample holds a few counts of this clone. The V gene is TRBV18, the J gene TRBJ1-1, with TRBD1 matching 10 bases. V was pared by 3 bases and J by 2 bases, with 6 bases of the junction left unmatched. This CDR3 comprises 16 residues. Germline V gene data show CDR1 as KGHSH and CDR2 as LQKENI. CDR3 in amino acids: CASSPIRQGANTEAFF. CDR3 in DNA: TGTGCCAGCTCACCCATAAGACAGGGGGCTAACACTGAAGCTTTCTTT. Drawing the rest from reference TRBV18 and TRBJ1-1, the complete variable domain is NAGVMQNPRHLVRRRGQEARLRCSPMKGHSHVYWYRQLPEEGLKFMVYLQKENIIDESGMPKERFSAEFPKEGPSILRIQQVVRGDSAAYFCASSPIRQGANTEAFFGQGTRLTVV.

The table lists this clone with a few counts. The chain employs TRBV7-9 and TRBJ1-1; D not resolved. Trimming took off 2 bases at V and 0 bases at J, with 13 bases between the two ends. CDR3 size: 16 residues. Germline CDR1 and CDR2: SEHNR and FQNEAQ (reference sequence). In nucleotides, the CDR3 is TGTGCCAGCAGCTTAAAAAATGGGCACCTGAACACTGAAGCTTTCTTT. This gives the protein CASSLKNGHLNTEAFF.

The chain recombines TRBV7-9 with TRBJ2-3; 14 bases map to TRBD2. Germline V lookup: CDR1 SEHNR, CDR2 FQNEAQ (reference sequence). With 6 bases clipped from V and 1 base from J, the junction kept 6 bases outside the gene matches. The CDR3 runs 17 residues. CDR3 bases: TGTGCCAGCAGTCCAGGACTAGCGGGAGGTCGCACAGATACGCAGTATTTT. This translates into CASSPGLAGGRTDTQYF.

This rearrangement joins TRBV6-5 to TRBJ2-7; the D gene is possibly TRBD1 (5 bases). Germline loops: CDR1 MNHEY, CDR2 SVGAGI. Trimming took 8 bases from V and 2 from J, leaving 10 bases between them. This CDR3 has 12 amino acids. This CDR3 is CASDSDPYEQYF. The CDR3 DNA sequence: TGTGCCAGCGACAGTGATCCCTACGAGCAGTACTTC.

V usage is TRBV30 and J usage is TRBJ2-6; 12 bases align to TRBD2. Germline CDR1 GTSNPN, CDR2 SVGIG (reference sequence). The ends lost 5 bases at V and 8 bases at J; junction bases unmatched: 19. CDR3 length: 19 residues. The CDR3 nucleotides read TGTGCCTGGCACCGGGACAGAACTAGCGGGAGGCCCCGGTCCAACGTCCTGACTTTC. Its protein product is CAWHRDRTSGRPRSNVLTF.

The CDR3 nucleotides are TGTGCCAGTAGTATCCACAGCGGGGAGGTGTACTACGAGCAGTACTTC. Translated, it gives CASSIHSGEVYYEQYF. The rearrangement links TRBV19 to TRBJ2-7, with TRBD2 matching over 7 bases. After removal of 3 bases from V and 3 bases from J, the junction contained 11 bases not matched to a gene. The CDR3 is 16 amino acids. Per germline, CDR1 LNHDA and CDR2 SQIVND (reference sequence). The variable domain in full, completed from reference TRBV19 and TRBJ2-7, reads DGGITQSPKYLFRKEGQNVTLSCEQNLNHDAMYWYRQDPGQGLRLIYYSQIVNDFQKGDIAEGYSVSREKKESFPLTVTSAQKNPTAFYLCASSIHSGEVYYEQYFGPGTRLTVT.

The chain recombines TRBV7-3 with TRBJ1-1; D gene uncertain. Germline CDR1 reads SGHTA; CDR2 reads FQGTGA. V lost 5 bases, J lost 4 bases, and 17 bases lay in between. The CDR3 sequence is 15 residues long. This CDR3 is CASSPNSGVGTEAFF. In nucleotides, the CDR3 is TGTGCCAGCAGCCCCAACTCCGGGGTAGGCACTGAAGCTTTCTTT.

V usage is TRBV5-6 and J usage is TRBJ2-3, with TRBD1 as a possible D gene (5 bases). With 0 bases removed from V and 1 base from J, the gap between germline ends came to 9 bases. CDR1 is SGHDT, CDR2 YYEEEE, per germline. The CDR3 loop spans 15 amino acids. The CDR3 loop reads CASSLVVGGTDTQYF. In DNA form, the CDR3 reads TGTGCCAGCAGCTTGGTGGTAGGGGGCACAGATACGCAGTATTTT.